The sequence of this T cell receptor (beta chain) was determined in a study of cytomegalovirus exposure and HLA in healthy donors (dated by TCRdb to between 2016 and 2019). A note on the overall study: In an earlier analysis of around 540 of the donors, approximately 300 Gb of sequence data and just under 120 million unique TCR beta sequences from some 170 million T cells were reported. Both class I and class II loci were covered by HLA typing, at four-digit resolution. Along with the approximately 700-subject first cohort, a separate validation cohort of roughly 110 different subjects was used. The aim of the study was to test whether cataloging public T cell receptors could identify signatures of past pathogen exposure. All discovery cohort repertoires had been generated using a single sequencing platform. Among under 450 genotyped donors of the cohort, an average of approximately 230,000 unique TCR beta nucleotide sequences were sequenced per donor, roughly a sixth of them non-productive. The number of donors typed differed by locus, with roughly 629-640 for A, B, C, DRB1 and DQB1, 522 for DQA1, nearly 610 for DPA1, and some 450 for DPB1. Donor age, sex, ethnicity and CMV serostatus were collected together with the repertoire data. Several DR-DQ haplotypes were handled as single units for association and clustering because linkage in the cohort was strong. Rather than using new phenotypic data, the later analysis identified candidate immune exposures from TCR beta sequences and from how often those sequences occurred across donors. A later genetic analysis took genome-wide SNP genotypes for about 55% of the roughly 670 donors and used that subset as a discovery cohort. An early release covering roughly 640 HLA-typed donors comprised 300 to 350 gigabases of sequencing data and around 85 million unique TCR sequences. A later analysis re-examined previously published TCR beta repertoires from 500 to 700 donors and added high-resolution HLA genotyping to investigate patterns of TCR occurrence. An earlier analysis of 587 of the donors used high-throughput TCR beta sequencing to judge whether each TCR beta V gene segment behaved as functional or pseudogenic. High-throughput TCR immunosequencing, statistical association of individual TCRs with disease status, and machine learning were combined to predict cytomegalovirus infection status. Of the 398 genotyped donors, over 80% were placed in the genetic ancestry cluster associated with self-reported Caucasian donors. The study used immunosequencing to profile the T cell repertoires of approximately 630 subjects and linked those repertoires to cytomegalovirus serostatus.

The cohort consisted of hundreds of healthy bone marrow donors. All cohort members were sampled while nominally healthy, although unrecorded immune exposures were likely present. The donor tested CMV seropositive and was one of the 289 seropositive cohort members. Every donor gave a peripheral blood sample, and the peripheral blood mononuclear cells from that sample were used for TCR beta sequencing. Genomic DNA was extracted from the blood cell samples with the Qiagen DNeasy Blood Extraction Kit. Turning to this clone: This receptor's antigen is unknown. The record has no base qualities; no much larger clone is one base away.

What the authors observed across the whole study: Roughly uniform sequencing depth across donors was assumed in presence/absence analyses, although this assumption may not hold. Immune exposure information for the cohort was limited to CMV serostatus. Compared with equally common non-associated chains, HLA-associated TCR beta chains in a later analysis were more clonally expanded and had lower generation probabilities. This cohort had only TCR beta chains sequenced, and the lack of alpha or paired-chain data limited which features could be detected. Linkage disequilibrium might explain the correlated functional status among segregating V segments, but an unknown experimental factor could not be excluded. An association between a missense DCLRE1C variant and V-gene and J-gene trimming of TCR beta chains was found in a later genetic analysis and replicated in an independent cohort. In an earlier analysis of some 500 of the donors, most TCR beta V segments were observed in productive rearrangements about 87% or about 30% of the time, broadly matching IMGT annotations. In the study, 150 to 200 TCR beta chains were listed as associated with cytomegalovirus. Several of the top co-occurrence clusters appeared to be linked to parvovirus B19, influenza, CMV and Epstein-Barr virus, according to a later analysis. Compared with the approximately 720-donor mean, donors in an Asian-associated ancestry cluster had fewer N-insertions in productive TCRs, according to a later genetic analysis. Across donors, most TCR sequences were observed very rarely, whereas some public TCRs were present in many individuals. When HLA alleles, especially DR and DQ, strongly co-occurred, attributing TCR associations to individual alleles was difficult. A further reported finding was that TCR beta sequences accurately predicted the HLA-A and HLA-B alleles for most subjects in the first cohort. A cluster of highly shared sequence variants was judged likely to represent a technical artifact of the sequencing pipeline. Because counts were too low, some 17 rarely observed V segments, including chromosome 9 orphons, were excluded from the earlier analysis of some 590 of the donors. According to a later analysis, TCR association rates differed among HLA loci, with DRB1 alleles showing the most associated TCRs and HLA-C alleles showing the fewest. In vitro tests confirmed that a few of the cytomegalovirus-associated TCR beta chains recognize cytomegalovirus antigens. Cytomegalovirus status was reported to be diagnosed by the classifier with high specificity and sensitivity in both the original and validation cohorts. The authors suggested that the approach could potentially be extended to other disease states and immunological phenotypes. Because HLA typing was unavailable for some donors at each locus, only the typed subset was used in association tests. At a false discovery rate of 0.05, a later analysis linked 15,000 to 20,000 TCR beta sequences to specific HLA alleles. The 87-base-pair reads could not distinguish some IMGT-functional V segments, including TRBV6-2 and TRBV6-3, so those segments were excluded. According to a later analysis, most CMV-associated TCR beta chains appeared to be HLA-restricted, and the HLA associations seemed to be driven largely by CMV exposure.

Receptors were amplified or captured by the immunoSEQ multiplex PCR assay. For the multiplex PCR, a mixture combining 60 forward primers for TCR Vbeta segments and 13 reverse primers for TCR Jbeta segments was used. The CDR3 region of rearranged TCR beta genes was amplified from genomic DNA by a multiplex PCR assay. Amplified TCR beta libraries were sequenced as 87-base-pair reads on the Illumina HiSeq System. Per the original workflow: In a later analysis, 80 million or so unique TCR beta chains were counted across the roughly 610 repertoires, and roughly 10 million of these chains were shared by at least two donors. Raw reads were error-corrected and collapsed into unique sequences by a nearest-neighbor algorithm in which closely related sequences were merged to remove PCR and sequencing errors. To assign V, D and J gene segments, CDR3 sequences were aligned to IMGT reference sequences. For a sequence to be retained, a match of at least six nucleotides was required to both a V gene segment and a J gene segment. A rearrangement was called productive if the CDR3 had no stop codons and remained in frame with V and J, and every other rearrangement was called non-productive. Following IMGT convention, CDR3 was defined as the stretch from the second conserved V-encoded cysteine up to the conserved J-encoded phenylalanine. The earlier analysis of some 600 of the donors excluded sequences that lacked an unambiguous match to a single V gene segment. An earlier analysis of just under 600 of the donors called V segments functional above 56.7% productive rearrangements and segregating when the between-donor standard deviation exceeded 5%. To diagnose cytomegalovirus status from the catalog of TCR beta chain sequences, a statistical classification framework was built. A later analysis assigned V and J genes by comparing TCR nucleotide sequences with IMGT/GENE-DB human TR gene sequences. Using the TCRdist pipeline, a later analysis assigned CDR3 sequences along with most-parsimonious VDJ recombination scenarios. In a later analysis, each TCR beta chain was defined by its CDR3 amino acid sequence together with its V-gene family, and reads without a unique V-gene family were excluded. To address suspected cross-contamination and a sequencing artifact, a later analysis removed some 620 highly shared, low-generation-probability nucleotide sequences. A later analysis calculated a clonal expansion index for each public chain from normalized within-repertoire ranks of inferred template counts. Generation probabilities in a later analysis came from a VDJ recombination model fitted to out-of-frame rearrangements, and those results were checked against IGoR. In a later analysis, hypergeometric tests were used to score TCR-TCR, TCR-HLA and TCR-CMV co-occurrence, with a repertoire-size bias correction applied to TCR pairs. To estimate false discovery rates, a later analysis permuted the HLA or CMV assignments 20 times. In a later analysis, co-occurring TCRs were grouped using DBSCAN, with TCRdist sequence similarity added in when clustering inside HLA-allele-positive subsets. For co-occurrence clustering, repertoires with fewer than 30,000 or more than 120,000 public chains were excluded, along with roughly 5 repertoires with anomalous nucleotide sharing. The table was pulled from immuneACCESS by TCRdb, which kept in-frame rearrangements only. Such tables lose some clones; where checked, under half of the loss comes from unresolved V genes, and the rest has no known cause. V and J calls and clone size are given by that table; D and trimming were obtained from the DNA. The sample records roughly 180,000 clones, about 73% of which are singletons. Around 13% of the sample goes to the ten largest clones.

The CDR3 covers 16 residues, taking in both the cysteine and the phenylalanine. Kept here is only the CDR3 DNA, which spans 48 bases and is read in frame from base 1. For CDR1 and CDR2, the germline V gene lists SGDLS and YYNGEE. Here V drops 0 bases and J drops 0 bases, and the junction holds 4 bases not matched to any gene. The sequencing sample was made of PBMCs. The V gene is TRBV9 and the J gene is TRBJ1-1, and TRBD1 aligns with 8 junction nucleotides. This receptor was obtained from a woman aged 45 to 65 in good health and CMV-seropositive. The CDR3 sequence is CASSVGGQVMNTEAFF. The nucleotides read TGTGCCAGCAGCGTAGGGGGACAGGTGATGAACACTGAAGCTTTCTTT.